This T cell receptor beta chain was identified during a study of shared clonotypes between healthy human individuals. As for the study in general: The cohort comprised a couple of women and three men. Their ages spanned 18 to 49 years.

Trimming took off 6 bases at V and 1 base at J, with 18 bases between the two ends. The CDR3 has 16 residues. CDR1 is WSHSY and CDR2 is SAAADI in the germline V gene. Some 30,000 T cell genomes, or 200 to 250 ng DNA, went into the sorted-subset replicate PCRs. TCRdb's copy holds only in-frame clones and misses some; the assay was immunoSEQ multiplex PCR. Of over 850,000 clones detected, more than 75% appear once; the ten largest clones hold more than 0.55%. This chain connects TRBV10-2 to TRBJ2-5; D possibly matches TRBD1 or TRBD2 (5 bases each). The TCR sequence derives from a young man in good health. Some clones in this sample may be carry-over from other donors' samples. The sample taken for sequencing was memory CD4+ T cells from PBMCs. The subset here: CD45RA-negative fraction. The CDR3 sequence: CASSPGTHRFQETQYF. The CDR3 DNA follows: TGCGCCAGCAGCCCCGGGACCCATAGGTTCCAAGAGACCCAGTACTTC.